These T cell receptor beta chains were read from a single sample in a study of shared clonotypes between healthy human individuals. This table comes from immunoSEQ multiplex PCR, and its TCRdb copy is limited to in-frame clones, with some not included. The sample holds roughly 1,500,000 clones, approximately 98.5% seen once. Sequenced input: naive CD4+ T cells sorted from blood. The receptor set was obtained from a man aged 25-40 years in good health. Both conserved end residues are part of each CDR3. D genes are given only for firm matches. Only some rows state a clone size, as once, few, many or a class for expanded clones.

D gene,clone size,V gene,J gene,CDR3 protein,CDR3 DNA
TRBD2,-,TRBV6-6,TRBJ2-4,CASSSTSGRAKNIQYF,TGTGCCAGCAGCTCGACTAGCGGACGAGCCAAAAACATTCAGTACTTC
TRBD1,-,TRBV29-1,TRBJ1-2,CSVTTGGLGYTF,TGCAGCGTTACGACAGGGGGCCTTGGCTACACCTTC
-,-,TRBV5-1,TRBJ2-2,CASRGEPNTGELFF,TGCGCCAGCAGAGGTGAGCCGAACACCGGGGAGCTGTTTTTT
TRBD1,-,TRBV2,TRBJ1-1,CASRSRGPTEAFF,TGTGCCAGCAGGAGCAGGGGGCCTACTGAAGCTTTCTTT
-,-,TRBV21-1,TRBJ2-1,CASRPGPSNNEQFF,TGTGCCAGCAGACCGGGACCAAGTAACAATGAGCAGTTCTTC
-,-,TRBV2,TRBJ2-2,CASSKGVIAAGELFF,TGTGCCAGCAGTAAAGGGGTTATTGCCGCCGGGGAGCTGTTTTTT
TRBD1,-,TRBV14,TRBJ1-1,CASSPLTGLSDTEAFF,TGTGCCAGCAGCCCGCTGACAGGGCTGTCAGACACTGAAGCTTTCTTT
TRBD1,-,TRBV6-1,TRBJ2-1,CASSEVIRTGSEQFF,TGTGCCAGCAGTGAAGTTATCAGGACAGGGAGTGAGCAGTTCTTC
-,-,TRBV29-1,TRBJ1-4,CSVGESEKLFF,TGCAGCGTCGGGGAGAGTGAAAAACTGTTTTTT
-,-,TRBV28,TRBJ1-2,CASGTSRAYGYTF,TGTGCCAGCGGGACATCCCGGGCCTATGGCTACACCTTC
-,-,TRBV5-1,TRBJ1-5,CASSLAPRSNQPQHF,TGCGCCAGCAGCTTGGCCCCTAGAAGCAATCAGCCCCAGCATTTT
-,-,TRBV10-3,TRBJ2-5,CATRWGETQYF,TGTGCCACGCGCTGGGGGGAGACCCAGTACTTC
TRBD2,-,TRBV29-1,TRBJ2-1,CSVEDNGTSGAYNEQFF,TGCAGCGTTGAAGACAACGGGACTAGCGGAGCCTACAATGAGCAGTTCTTC
TRBD2,-,TRBV4-3,TRBJ2-7,CASSRLAGTEQYF,TGCGCCAGCAGCCGCCTAGCGGGCACCGAGCAGTACTTC
TRBD2,-,TRBV5-8,TRBJ2-7,CATRSGGSYEQYF,TGTGCCACCCGGTCGGGGGGGTCCTACGAGCAGTACTTC
TRBD2,-,TRBV28,TRBJ2-3,CASRTSGSTDTQYF,TGTGCCAGCAGGACTAGCGGTAGCACAGATACGCAGTATTTT
TRBD1,-,TRBV6-1,TRBJ1-4,CASSPPDRGLEKLFF,TGTGCCAGCAGTCCCCCGGACAGGGGGCTGGAAAAACTGTTTTTT
-,once,TRBV5-1,TRBJ2-3,CASNRYSSTDTQYF,TGCGCCAGCAATCGGTACAGTAGCACAGATACGCAGTATTTT
-,-,TRBV19,TRBJ1-2,CASSISRRSPYGYTF,TGTGCCAGTAGTATTTCCAGGCGAAGCCCCTATGGCTACACCTTC
-,-,TRBV10-3,TRBJ2-7,CAISPGQTYEQYF,TGTGCCATCAGTCCGGGACAAACCTACGAGCAGTACTTC
-,-,TRBV5-6,TRBJ2-3,CASSRYQPGTYSTDTQYF,TGTGCCAGCAGCCGCTATCAGCCGGGGACCTACAGCACAGATACGCAGTATTTT
-,once,TRBV29-1,TRBJ2-5,CSSSYAGETQYF,TGCAGCTCTTCCTATGCGGGAGAGACCCAGTACTTC
TRBD2,-,TRBV13,TRBJ2-7,CASSGPGLAGGSSYEQYF,TGTGCCAGCAGCGGACCGGGACTAGCGGGAGGGTCTTCCTACGAGCAGTACTTC
-,once,TRBV28,TRBJ1-2,CASSLIPGWAGYYGYTF,TGTGCCAGCAGTTTAATTCCCGGTTGGGCAGGGTACTATGGCTACACCTTC
-,-,TRBV6-5,TRBJ2-2,CASRGQPPTGELFF,TGTGCCAGCAGAGGACAGCCCCCCACCGGGGAGCTGTTTTTT
-,once,TRBV7-3,TRBJ2-6,CASSLPGPGANVLTF,TGTGCCAGCAGCCTCCCAGGCCCTGGGGCCAACGTCCTGACTTTC
-,-,TRBV15,TRBJ2-7,CATSPAGPYEQYF,TGTGCCACCAGCCCCGCGGGACCTTACGAGCAGTACTTC
-,-,TRBV19,TRBJ1-2,CASSIEQRNYGYTF,TGTGCCAGTAGTATAGAACAGCGTAACTATGGCTACACCTTC
-,-,TRBV7-2,TRBJ1-1,CASSTHSTEAFF,TGTGCCAGCAGCACTCACTCCACTGAAGCTTTCTTT
-,-,TRBV7-2,TRBJ2-1,CASSPGTEFYNEQFF,TGTGCCAGCAGCCCGGGGACGGAATTTTACAATGAGCAGTTCTTC
TRBD1,once,TRBV9,TRBJ2-2,CATQKGGQGSGELFF,TGTGCCACCCAAAAAGGGGGACAGGGTAGCGGGGAGCTGTTTTTT
-,-,TRBV5-1,TRBJ2-5,CASSAGTGETQYF,TGCGCCAGCAGCGCCGGGACGGGAGAGACCCAGTACTTC
-,once,TRBV6-5,TRBJ2-3,CASSYLTSGTQYF,TGTGCCAGCAGTTACTTAACAAGCGGTACGCAGTATTTT
-,-,TRBV2,TRBJ1-5,CASSEDWGASSNQPQHF,TGTGCCAGCAGTGAAGATTGGGGAGCTTCTAGCAATCAGCCCCAGCATTTT
TRBD1,-,TRBV5-8,TRBJ2-7,CASRRTGDLYEQYF,TGTGCCAGCCGCCGGACAGGCGACCTCTACGAGCAGTACTTC
-,-,TRBV30,TRBJ1-5,CAWSEGPSQPQHF,TGTGCCTGGAGTGAGGGCCCGAGCCAGCCCCAGCATTTT